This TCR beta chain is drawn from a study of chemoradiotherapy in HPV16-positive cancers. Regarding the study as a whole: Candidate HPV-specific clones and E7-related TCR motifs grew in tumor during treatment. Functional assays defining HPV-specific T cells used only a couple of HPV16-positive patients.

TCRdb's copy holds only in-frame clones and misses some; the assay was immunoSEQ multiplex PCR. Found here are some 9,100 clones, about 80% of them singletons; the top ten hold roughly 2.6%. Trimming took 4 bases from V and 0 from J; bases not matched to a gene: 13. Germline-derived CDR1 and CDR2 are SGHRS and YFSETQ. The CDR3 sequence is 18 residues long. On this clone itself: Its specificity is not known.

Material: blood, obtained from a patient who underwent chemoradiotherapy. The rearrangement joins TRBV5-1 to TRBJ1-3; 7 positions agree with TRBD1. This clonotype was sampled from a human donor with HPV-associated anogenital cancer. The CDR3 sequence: CASSPSTGERVSGNTIYF. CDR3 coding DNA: TGCGCCAGCAGCCCCTCTACAGGGGAGAGGGTCTCTGGAAACACCATATATTTT.